A selection of T cell receptor beta chains follows, all from one sample in a study of blood T cell repertoires in COVID-19. Sequencing was performed with immunoSEQ multiplex PCR; in TCRdb, only in-frame clones are kept and a portion is missing. In the table there are approximately 230,000 clones, about 86% of which are singletons. The sample taken for sequencing was PBMCs or T cells enriched from blood (not recorded which). These receptors all come from a woman aged 50 to 65 with acute COVID-19. Both conserved end residues are part of each CDR3. Fields, in order: D gene, clone size, J gene, V gene, CDR3 protein, CDR3 DNA. A D gene is named only where the DNA matches it firmly. Clone sizes are given selectively: once, few, many, or a class where the clone is expanded.

.,.,TRBJ1-5,TRBV15,CATSRQDSEYQPQHF,TGTGCCACCAGCAGGCAGGACAGCGAATATCAGCCCCAGCATTTT
.,.,TRBJ1-2,TRBV6-5,CASSYSTLGLYGYTF,TGTGCCAGCAGTTACTCGACTCTGGGGCTCTATGGCTACACCTTC
.,.,TRBJ1-6,TRBV25-1,CASSRGGSSYNSPLHF,TGTGCCAGCAGTAGGGGAGGGAGCTCCTATAATTCACCCCTCCACTTT
.,.,TRBJ2-6,TRBV27,CASSLTGTGANVLTF,TGTGCCAGCAGTTTAACGGGGACTGGGGCCAACGTCCTGACTTTC
TRBD1,.,TRBJ1-4,TRBV7-9,CASSRPPDRAIQKLFF,TGTGCCAGCAGCCGCCCACCGGACAGGGCAATCCAAAAACTGTTTTTT
.,.,TRBJ1-4,TRBV11-2,CASSLGSTGSTNEKLFF,TGTGCCAGCAGCTTAGGTTCCACGGGATCAACTAATGAAAAACTGTTTTTT
.,.,TRBJ2-1,TRBV5-1,CASSFLDNEQFF,TGCGCCAGCAGCTTTCTCGACAATGAGCAGTTCTTC
TRBD2,.,TRBJ2-1,TRBV6-5,CASSILAMNEQFF,TGTGCCAGCAGCATACTAGCGATGAATGAGCAGTTCTTC
.,.,TRBJ2-7,TRBV21-1,CASSSELAATLYEQYF,TGTGCCAGCAGCAGCGAACTAGCGGCTACCCTCTACGAGCAGTACTTC
TRBD1,few,TRBJ1-1,TRBV7-9,CASSPRGPLNTEAFF,TGTGCCAGCAGCCCCAGGGGGCCACTGAACACTGAAGCTTTCTTT
.,.,TRBJ1-4,TRBV28,CASRPGGRVYEKLFF,TGTGCCAGCAGGCCGGGGGGGCGGGTGTATGAAAAACTGTTTTTT
TRBD2,once,TRBJ2-1,TRBV7-2,CASSGTPRTSGYNEQFF,TGTGCCAGCAGCGGTACCCCCCGGACTAGCGGATACAATGAGCAGTTCTTC
TRBD2,.,TRBJ2-7,TRBV28,CASNPSGRGSYEQYF,TGTGCCAGCAATCCTAGCGGGAGGGGCTCCTACGAGCAGTACTTC
TRBD1,.,TRBJ1-1,TRBV15,CATSKGTENTEAFF,TGTGCCACCAGTAAAGGGACAGAAAACACTGAAGCTTTCTTT
TRBD2,.,TRBJ2-1,TRBV11-3,CASSLDSGSFNEQFF,TGTGCCAGCAGCTTAGATAGCGGGAGTTTTAACGAGCAGTTCTTC
TRBD1,once,TRBJ2-3,TRBV28,CASSLGGTGGDTQYF,TGTGCCAGCAGTTTGGGCGGGACAGGGGGAGATACGCAGTATTTT
TRBD1,few,TRBJ1-1,TRBV15,CATSTPEGAGNTEAFF,TGTGCCACCAGCACCCCAGAGGGGGCCGGGAACACTGAAGCTTTCTTT
.,.,TRBJ2-7,TRBV7-2,CASSTYSYEQYF,TGTGCCAGCAGCACCTACTCCTACGAGCAGTACTTC
.,.,TRBJ2-7,TRBV6-5,CASSYSREQYF,TGTGCCAGCAGTTACTCCCGCGAGCAGTACTTC
TRBD1,.,TRBJ2-3,TRBV2,CAKRTGGTDTQYF,TGTGCCAAAAGGACAGGGGGCACAGATACGCAGTATTTT
TRBD1,.,TRBJ1-1,TRBV10-1,CASSDRANTEAFF,TGCGCCAGCAGCGACAGGGCGAACACTGAAGCTTTCTTT
TRBD2,.,TRBJ2-7,TRBV3-1/TRBV3-2,CASRSSGLSYEQYF,TGTGCCAGCAGATCTAGCGGGTTATCCTACGAGCAGTACTTC
TRBD1,.,TRBJ2-1,TRBV7-9,CASSWGQGIASPYNEQFF,TGTGCCAGCAGCTGGGGACAGGGGATAGCGTCCCCCTACAATGAGCAGTTCTTC
TRBD2,.,TRBJ2-7,TRBV27,CASSLLRRLAGEWEQYF,TGTGCCAGCAGTCTACTCCGACGACTAGCGGGAGAGTGGGAGCAGTACTTC
.,.,TRBJ2-7,TRBV6-2/TRBV6-3,CASSLGQYYEQYF,TGTGCCAGCAGCCTTGGACAGTACTACGAGCAGTACTTC
TRBD2,.,TRBJ2-1,TRBV19,CASSSRTSGKEQFF,TGTGCCAGTAGTTCCCGGACTAGCGGGAAAGAGCAGTTCTTC
TRBD1,.,TRBJ1-2,TRBV27,CASSLGRGFYGYTF,TGTGCCAGCAGTTTAGGCAGGGGGTTCTATGGCTACACCTTC
TRBD2,.,TRBJ2-5,TRBV27,CATTSSGETQYF,TGTGCCACGACCTCTAGCGGGGAGACCCAGTACTTC